The clone carrying this TCR beta chain was found a few times. Antigen: not known. The sample originates from a study of blood T cells in healthy people across ages. Combining a sample-barcoded 5' primer with a J-beta primer mix, a second PCR ran for about 6 to 12 cycles. A template-switch adaptor that had 12 random nucleotides put a tag on each cDNA molecule. MiXCR was run by TCRdb on the 5' RACE reads, yielding one entry per CDR3 protein. Among hundreds of thousands of distinct CDR3 sequences listed, under 55% were seen once. V lost 1 base, J lost 6 bases, and 14 bases lay in between. The germline gives CDR1 SGHRS, CDR2 YFSETQ. This CDR3 region has 15 residues. Study results and caveats: Strong correlation was found linking TCR beta diversity to naive T cell percentage.

V usage is TRBV5-1 and J usage is TRBJ2-4; D perhaps matches TRBD1 (6 bases). Sample: blood. The sequence came from a man between 60 and 75 years old in good health. In DNA, the CDR3 is TGCGCCAGCAGCTTGACCTCAGGGGTTCCAAACATTCAGTACTTC. Translating gives CASSLTSGVPNIQYF.